The 3 T cell receptor beta chains below were found in one sample sequenced in a study of human T cells and chemical hapten exposure. Separate cDNA molecules received unique molecular identifiers, which the library attached to them. Via MiXCR, TCRdb re-called the reads, giving one row per CDR3 protein. The sample consists of about 120,000 distinct CDR3 sequences, 6.5% to 10% of them appearing once. Total RNA came from unfractionated whole blood. The sequencing sample was made of whole blood. Source of these receptors: a human donor in good health. Some clones in this sample may be carry-over from other donors' samples.

This clonotype was observed a handful of times. V is TRBV29-1 and J is TRBJ2-3; a possible D gene is TRBD1 (6 bases). Germline CDR1 and CDR2: SQVTM and ANQGSEA. The CDR3 loop spans 14 amino acids. Trimming left V 4 bases short and J 2 bases short, with 13 bases between. This CDR3 is CSVVTGHPTDTQYF. CDR3 coding DNA: TGCAGCGTTGTTACGGGACACCCCACAGATACGCAGTATTTT.

In its sample, this clonotype was seen many times. V and J are TRBV7-8 and TRBJ2-5, with 8 bases aligning to TRBD1. The CDR3 is made up of 15 amino acids. Germline CDR1 is SGHVS and CDR2 is FQNEAQ. V lost 5 bases to trimming and J lost 5 bases; unmatched junction nucleotides: 10. The CDR3 region has the DNA TGTGCCAGCAGCCCCCACAGGGGGGTTTTGGAGACCCAGTACTTC. Its protein is CASSPHRGVLETQYF. The whole variable domain, remainder taken from reference TRBV7-8 and TRBJ2-5, is GAGVSQSPRYKVAKRGQDVALRCDPISGHVSLFWYQQALGQGPEFLTYFQNEAQLDKSGLPSDRFFAERPEGSVSTLKIQRTQQEDSAVYLCASSPHRGVLETQYFGPGTRLLVL.

The chain employs TRBV5-1 and TRBJ1-1; D is ambiguous. Germline V lookup: CDR1 SGHRS, CDR2 YFSETQ. The CDR3 is 13 amino acids. The V end lost 8 bases, the J end lost 2 bases, and 13 bases lay between the germline ends. The chain's CDR3 is CASKGRLNTEAFF. The CDR3 nucleotides read TGCGCCAGTAAAGGGCGCTTAAACACTGAAGCTTTCTTT. The complete variable domain, with remaining parts taken from reference TRBV5-1 and TRBJ1-1, reads KAGVTQTPRYLIKTRGQQVTLSCSPISGHRSVSWYQQTPGQGLQFLFEYFSETQRNKGNFPGRFSGRQFSNSRSEMNVSTLELGDSALYLCASKGRLNTEAFFGQGTRLTVV.